One and the same sample provided the 23 T cell receptor beta chains below, sequenced in a study of blood T cell repertoires in COVID-19. The table came from immunoSEQ multiplex PCR; TCRdb's copy has only in-frame clones and leaves some out. The sample records some 180,000 clones, 84% being singletons. Input material: peripheral blood. All receptors come from a human donor in a cohort sampled during active COVID-19.

The V call is TRBV9, the J call TRBJ2-7; 9 positions agree with TRBD2. With 3 bases clipped from V and 0 bases from J, the junction kept 4 bases outside the gene matches. The CDR3 extends over 15 amino acids. In germline, CDR1 is SGDLS, CDR2 YYNGEE. DNA of the CDR3: TGTGCCAGCAGCGAGACAGCGGGGGGCTCCTACGAGCAGTACTTC. Amino acids: CASSETAGGSYEQYF.

This clone was recorded only once. The chain couples TRBV7-9 to TRBJ2-1; 12 nucleotides align to TRBD2. Germline CDR1 and CDR2: SEHNR and FQNEAQ (reference sequence). This CDR3 is built from 15 residues. V dropped 7 bases and J dropped 7; count of bases not matched to a gene: 8. The CDR3 coding sequence is TGTGCCAGCACCCCCGGGCTAGCGGGGGGGAATGAGCAGTTCTTC. Protein sequence: CASTPGLAGGNEQFF.

The CDR3 DNA reads TGTGCCACCAGCAGAGATCTGGGGGGTAGGCAGCCCCAGCATTTT. Translating gives CATSRDLGGRQPQHF. This chain links TRBV15 with TRBJ1-5; a weak D match, TRBD1 (5 bases). The germline V gene encodes CDR1 LNHNV and CDR2 YYDKDF (reference sequence). V lost 0 bases and J lost 7, with 13 bases in between. The CDR3 is 15 amino acids.

CDR3 residues: CASRRGVNEKLFF. CDR3 nucleotide sequence: TGTGCCAGCAGGCGGGGGGTGAATGAAAAACTGTTTTTT. V is TRBV7-2 and J is TRBJ1-4, with D perhaps matching TRBD1 (5 bases). Trimming removed 6 bases from V and 5 bases from J, with 10 bases in between. CDR3 size: 13 residues. Germline V gene lookup returns CDR1 SGHTA and CDR2 FQGNSA.

J is TRBJ2-7 and V is TRBV11-2; weak D call: TRBD1 (6 bases). V was trimmed by 7 bases and J by 1 base, leaving 20 bases between them. The CDR3 loop spans 16 amino acids. Germline values: CDR1 SGHAT, CDR2 FQNNGV. CDR3 in DNA: TGTGCCAGCACCTCGAGACAGGCGCCGAAGTCCTACGAGCAGTACTTC. This sequence encodes CASTSRQAPKSYEQYF.

The genes are TRBV11-2 and TRBJ1-2, with TRBD1 matching over 11 bases. V lost 5 bases, J lost 6 bases, and 17 bases stayed unmatched. Germline CDR1 and CDR2: SGHAT and FQNNGV. The CDR3 runs 18 residues. The CDR3 here is CASSRTLSGTGGSHGYTF. CDR3 sequence (DNA): TGTGCCAGCAGCCGAACCCTTTCCGGGACAGGGGGTAGCCATGGCTACACCTTC.

A single count supports this clone. The chain carries TRBV19 and TRBJ1-2, with 8 nucleotides matching TRBD1. The CDR3 length is 15 residues. The germline CDR1 and CDR2 sequences are LNHDA and SQIVND (reference sequence). Trimming at V came to 7 bases and at J to 3 bases, leaving 10 bases not matched to a gene. The CDR3 bases are TGTGCCAGTAAGTGGACTGACAGGGGTGACTATGGCTACACCTTC. Translating gives CASKWTDRGDYGYTF.

The chain uses TRBV2 and TRBJ2-7; a weak D match, TRBD1 (6 bases). Per the germline V gene, CDR1 is SNHLY and CDR2 is FYNNEI. The CDR3 length is 14 residues. Trimming removed 7 bases at V and 3 bases at J, with 16 bases between. CDR3 region: CASTARTEYYEQYF. CDR3 nucleotide sequence: TGTGCCAGCACCGCGAGGACAGAATACTACGAGCAGTACTTC.

J is TRBJ2-3 and V is TRBV5-4; TRBD2 aligns across 15 bases. Germline V gene data show CDR1 as SGHNT and CDR2 as YYREEE (reference sequence). J was trimmed by 2 bases and V by 4 bases; bases with no gene match: 8. CDR3 length: 18 amino acids. The chain's CDR3 is CASSRGTSGGRYTDTQYF. CDR3 nucleotide sequence: TGTGCCAGCAGCCGGGGGACTAGCGGGGGGAGATACACAGATACGCAGTATTTT.

The V gene is TRBV5-1, the J gene TRBJ1-2; D not resolved. V was clipped by 3 bases and J by 8 bases, with 20 bases between them. Germline CDR1 SGHRS, CDR2 YFSETQ. The CDR3 contains 15 residues. The DNA for the CDR3 is TGCGCCAGCAGCTCCCTGGCCCCGCGGGAACCGGGCTACACCTTC. Translating it yields CASSSLAPREPGYTF.

The gene calls are TRBV30 and TRBJ2-7, with 8 bases identical to TRBD1. There are 12 residues in the CDR3. J gave up 6 bases and V 3 bases, and 4 bases lay outside the gene matches. The germline gives CDR1 GTSNPN, CDR2 SVGIG (reference sequence). This CDR3 reads CAWSPQGAEQYF. The DNA of the CDR3 is TGTGCCTGGAGCCCCCAGGGGGCCGAGCAGTACTTC.

The gene calls are TRBV6-6 and TRBJ1-1; TRBD1 is a possible D gene (6 bases). There are 16 residues in the CDR3. CDR1 is MNHNY and CDR2 is SVGAGI in the germline V gene (reference sequence). V dropped 0 bases and J dropped 8 bases, with 19 bases sitting between them. The CDR3 is CASSYSTTGSVGEAFF. The CDR3 nucleotides are TGTGCCAGCAGTTACTCGACTACAGGGTCTGTGGGGGAAGCTTTCTTT.

This clone was recorded a few times. The CDR3 sequence: CAIRGQDYEQYF. In DNA form, the CDR3 reads TGTGCCATCAGGGGACAAGACTACGAGCAGTACTTC. This chain connects TRBV10-3 to TRBJ2-7, with D possibly matching TRBD1 (6 bases). CDR1 and CDR2 (germline): ENHRY, SYGVKD. This CDR3 has 12 amino acids. V was pared by 6 bases and J by 3 bases, with 9 bases between.

The chain carries TRBV7-2 and TRBJ2-1; 9 nucleotides align to TRBD2. This CDR3 is 16 amino acids long. V trimming: 5 bases; J trimming: 4 bases; junction bases outside the gene matches: 9. Germline assignment: CDR1 SGHTA and CDR2 FQGNSA. For the CDR3, the DNA is TGTGCCAGCAGCCAAGCCCGGCTAGCGGGATACAATGAGCAGTTCTTC. Translated: CASSQARLAGYNEQFF.

The V call is TRBV5-8, the J call TRBJ2-5; D perhaps matches TRBD1 (5 bases). Trimming shortened V by 0 bases and J by 2 bases, and 11 bases separated the two germline ends. The CDR3 is made up of 15 amino acids. The germline CDR1 and CDR2 sequences are SGHTS and YDEGEE. CDR3: CASSLGSRQQETQYF. In nucleotides, the CDR3 is TGTGCCAGCAGCTTGGGTTCGCGACAGCAAGAGACCCAGTACTTC.

The CDR3 reads CASSQERSRETQYF. The DNA for the CDR3 is TGTGCCAGCAGCCAAGAAAGAAGCCGAGAGACCCAGTACTTC. The chain has TRBV4-2 and TRBJ2-5; D gene uncertain. Germline values: CDR1 LGHNA, CDR2 YNFKEQ. Between the trimmed V and J ends, which lost 0 bases and 4 bases, there was a span of 9 bases. CDR3 size: 14 residues.

V gene TRBV4-1 combines with J gene TRBJ2-1; 8 nucleotides agree with TRBD2. Per the germline V gene, CDR1 is MGHRA and CDR2 is YSYEKL. The trim removed 0 bases at V and 4 bases at J, leaving 8 bases unmatched. The CDR3 sequence is 17 residues long. CDR3 in amino acids: CASSQERGGGQYNEQFF. CDR3 nucleotides: TGCGCCAGCAGCCAAGAAAGGGGCGGGGGGCAGTACAATGAGCAGTTCTTC.

This clone was detected once. The CDR3 nucleotides read TGTGCCAGCAGCGTAGGAACAGCAAAAGAGACCCAGTACTTC. Translated: CASSVGTAKETQYF. This chain uses TRBV9 with TRBJ2-5, with D uncertain. Looked up from germline, CDR1 is SGDLS and CDR2 is YYNGEE. The CDR3 extends over 14 amino acids. V was pared by 0 bases and J by 3 bases, with 9 bases between.

CDR3: CASTGQLVDTEAFF. CDR3 in DNA: TGTGCCAGCACCGGACAGCTAGTAGACACTGAAGCTTTCTTT. This rearrangement joins TRBV7-8 to TRBJ1-1; weak D call: TRBD1 (6 bases). The germline V gene encodes CDR1 SGHVS and CDR2 FQNEAQ. The CDR3 contains 14 residues. V dropped 7 bases and J dropped 3 bases, with 15 bases sitting between them.

The rearrangement joins TRBV19 to TRBJ2-3; 11 nucleotides line up with TRBD2. Germline V gene data show CDR1 as LNHDA and CDR2 as SQIVND (reference sequence). The CDR3 loop spans 18 amino acids. Trimming at V came to 1 base and at J to 5 bases, leaving 11 bases not matched to a gene. The CDR3 here is CASSIVLFSGGGRDTQYF. The CDR3 DNA sequence: TGTGCCAGTAGTATAGTGCTATTTAGCGGGGGGGGAAGAGATACGCAGTATTTT.

The genes are TRBV7-2 and TRBJ2-7; D not resolved. The CDR3 has 12 amino acids. Germline CDR1 and CDR2: SGHTA and FQGNSA. Trimming took off 3 bases at V and 2 bases at J, with 5 bases between the two ends. The CDR3 here is CASSLGAYEQYF. The CDR3 bases are TGTGCCAGCAGCTTGGGCGCCTACGAGCAGTACTTC.

The chain carries TRBV6-6 and TRBJ1-6, with D uncertain. The V and J ends lost 1 base and 4 bases respectively, with 11 bases between them. The length of the CDR3 is 16 residues. Germline loops: CDR1 MNHNY, CDR2 SVGAGI (reference sequence). The CDR3 DNA is TGTGCCAGCAGTTACTACCAGCAGGAATATAATTCACCCCTCCACTTT. This encodes CASSYYQQEYNSPLHF.

The chain joins TRBV2 to TRBJ2-1; tentative D call: TRBD1 (7 bases). CDR1 is SNHLY and CDR2 is FYNNEI in the germline V gene. The CDR3 totals 13 residues. Trimming cost V 0 bases and J 11 bases, with 11 bases left between them. CDR3 coding DNA: TGTGCCAGCAGTGAAGCCCAGGGGGGCAAGCAGTTCTTC. It specifies CASSEAQGGKQFF.